Below are 22 T cell receptor beta chains sequenced from a single sample in a study of TIL therapy for anti-PD-1-resistant metastatic lung cancer. Sequencing used immunoSEQ v3. The table came from immunoSEQ multiplex PCR; TCRdb's copy has only in-frame clones and leaves some out. In the table there are 45,000 to 75,000 clones, around 86% of which are singletons. Time point of the sample: pre-treatment sample, taken before nivolumab and TIL therapy. Sequences were derived from blood, sampled at baseline. The receptors shown here come from a person aged 25 to 80 with non-small cell lung cancer.

This clone was counted once. The chain couples TRBV11-2 to TRBJ1-4, with unresolved D. The CDR3 has 16 residues. V was shortened by 1 base and J by 5 bases, with 14 bases between the two germline ends. Germline CDR1 is SGHAT and CDR2 is FQNNGV. The CDR3 region has the DNA TGTGCCAGCAGCTTAGGATGGACGGATCAGAATGAAAAACTGTTTTTT. The encoded protein is CASSLGWTDQNEKLFF.

Here the CDR3 reads CASSFGTGGTGTQAFF. DNA for the CDR3: TGCGCCAGCAGCTTTGGGACCGGGGGGACAGGGACTCAAGCTTTCTTT. The V and J genes are TRBV5-1 and TRBJ1-1, with TRBD1 matching over 9 bases. CDR1 and CDR2 from the germline V gene are SGHRS and YFSETQ. The V and J ends lost 2 bases and 9 bases, in that order; junction bases with no gene match: 14. The CDR3 has 16 amino acids. Using reference TRBV5-1 and TRBJ1-1 for the parts outside the CDR3, the full variable domain is KAGVTQTPRYLIKTRGQQVTLSCSPISGHRSVSWYQQTPGQGLQFLFEYFSETQRNKGNFPGRFSGRQFSNSRSEMNVSTLELGDSALYLCASSFGTGGTGTQAFFGQGTRLTVV.

The chain carries TRBV5-5 and TRBJ1-1; D gene unclear. The germline V gene has CDR1 SGHKS and CDR2 YYEKEE (reference sequence). The CDR3 contains 14 residues. V lost 1 base, J lost 2 bases, and 9 bases lay in between. The CDR3 protein is CASSLPGSNTEAFF. The CDR3 nucleotides are TGTGCCAGCAGCTTGCCCGGGAGTAACACTGAAGCTTTCTTT.

The chain joins TRBV4-1 to TRBJ2-7; no clear D gene. Germline V lookup: CDR1 MGHRA, CDR2 YSYEKL. This CDR3 region has 14 residues. V shed 5 bases and J shed 1 base, with 12 bases lying between them. CDR3 nucleotides: TGCGCCAGCAGCACCCCGGACCGATCCTACGAGCAGTACTTC. It yields the protein CASSTPDRSYEQYF.

The V and J genes are TRBV28 and TRBJ1-1, with D possibly TRBD1 on 5 matching bases. V was trimmed by 6 bases and J by 7 bases, leaving 21 bases between them. CDR3 length: 15 residues. From germline, CDR1 is MDHEN and CDR2 SYDVKM. CDR3 coding DNA: TGTGCCAGCAGGCAGGGATGGAAGAACCCCATTGAAGCTTTCTTT. It codes for CASRQGWKNPIEAFF.

The genes are TRBV3-1 (or the pseudogene TRBV3-2) and TRBJ2-7; possibly TRBD1 for D (6 bases). The V gene lost 7 bases and the J gene lost 2 bases, with 18 bases spanning the gap. The CDR3 totals 15 residues. Germline loops: CDR1 LGHDT, CDR2 YNNKEL (reference sequence). For the CDR3, the DNA is TGTGCCAGCACCCCAAGTGGGGGCCCCCCCTACGAGCAGTACTTC. This translates into CASTPSGGPPYEQYF.

V and J are TRBV28 and TRBJ2-2; D is uncertain. Between the trimmed V and J ends, which lost 3 bases and 0 bases, there was a span of 8 bases. Per the germline V gene, CDR1 is MDHEN and CDR2 is SYDVKM. The CDR3 consists of 15 residues. CDR3 sequence: CASSFGEANTGELFF. The CDR3 DNA is TGTGCCAGCAGTTTTGGGGAAGCGAACACCGGGGAGCTGTTTTTT.

CDR3 sequence reads: CASSLDRLGEMGGYTF. CDR3 nucleotide sequence: TGTGCCAGCAGCTTAGATCGGTTAGGGGAAATGGGGGGCTACACCTTC. The chain is built from TRBV11-2 and TRBJ1-2; the D gene is possibly TRBD1 (5 bases). Germline V gene data show CDR1 as SGHAT and CDR2 as FQNNGV. Deletions cut 0 bases from V and 8 bases from J, with 19 bases between. The CDR3 length is 16 residues.

This clone has only a few counts. The CDR3 region is CASSEVGDSKRYF. In DNA, the CDR3 is TGTGCCAGCAGTGAAGTAGGCGATTCGAAGCGGTACTTC. The chain has TRBV6-1 and TRBJ2-4; D not resolved. The germline V gene has CDR1 MNHNS and CDR2 SASEGT. Trimming took off 1 base at V and 15 bases at J, with 16 bases between the two ends. The CDR3 is 13 amino acids.

The V gene is TRBV30, the J gene TRBJ2-2, with 9 bases matching TRBD1. There are 16 residues in the CDR3. The ends lost 5 bases at V and 5 bases at J; junction bases unmatched: 12. The germline V gene encodes CDR1 GTSNPN and CDR2 SVGIG (reference sequence). The CDR3 bases are TGTGCCTGGGGGGGGATTTGGACAGGGGTTACCGGGGAGCTGTTTTTT. It yields the protein CAWGGIWTGVTGELFF.

V is TRBV7-9 and J is TRBJ2-2; D is ambiguous. The germline V gene has CDR1 SEHNR and CDR2 FQNEAQ (reference sequence). The CDR3 length is 14 residues. Trimming removed 5 bases at V and 4 bases at J, with 11 bases between. The CDR3 coding sequence is TGTGCCAGCAGCCCCCCCCTGGGCACCGGGGAGCTGTTTTTT. This encodes CASSPPLGTGELFF.

This chain joins TRBV3-1 (or the pseudogene TRBV3-2) and TRBJ2-1; 14 bases align to TRBD2. The CDR3 totals 16 residues. The V gene end was trimmed by 1 base and the J gene end by 7 bases; junction bases not matched to a gene: 3. Germline loops: CDR1 LGHDT, CDR2 YNNKEL (reference sequence). CDR3 sequence reads: CASSQGLAGGQNEQFF. CDR3 in DNA: TGTGCCAGCAGCCAAGGACTAGCGGGGGGGCAGAATGAGCAGTTCTTC.

The rearrangement uses TRBV5-4 and TRBJ2-3; D is unresolved. This CDR3 region has 14 residues. Germline V gene data show CDR1 as SGHNT and CDR2 as YYREEE (reference sequence). V was trimmed by 0 bases and J by 4 bases, leaving 9 bases between them. Here the CDR3 DNA reads TGTGCCAGCAGCTTGGAAGGGTATGCAGATACGCAGTATTTT. Its protein product is CASSLEGYADTQYF.

The genes are TRBV7-8 and TRBJ1-2; 8 nucleotides agree with TRBD1. Germline CDR1 and CDR2: SGHVS and FQNEAQ. The CDR3 loop spans 18 amino acids. After removal of 5 bases from V and 3 bases from J, the junction contained 17 bases not matched to a gene. CDR3 amino acids: CASSRSRDRRAKDYGYTF. For the CDR3, the DNA is TGTGCCAGCAGCCGAAGCCGGGACAGGCGGGCTAAGGACTATGGCTACACCTTC.

The V and J genes are TRBV7-3 and TRBJ1-1, with D perhaps matching TRBD1 (5 bases). V was shortened by 5 bases and J by 1 base, with 11 bases between the two germline ends. From germline, CDR1 is SGHTA and CDR2 FQGTGA. CDR3 size: 14 residues. CDR3 residues: CASSAGTGNTEAFF. As DNA, the CDR3 is TGTGCCAGCAGCGCGGGGACGGGGAACACTGAAGCTTTCTTT.

A remark on this clone: A junction boundary mismatches the germline segment, possibly from a read error. V gene TRBV7-9 combines with J gene TRBJ2-1, with 8 nucleotides matching TRBD1. This CDR3 region has 12 residues. CDR1 and CDR2 from the germline V gene are SEHNR and FQNEAQ (reference sequence). This CDR3 is CASSLVAGGGLF. The CDR3 DNA reads TGTGCCAGCAGCTTAGTGGCAGGGGGCGGACTCTTC.

The CDR3 DNA is TGTGCCATCGGACAGGGGGATAGCGGGGTCCGGGGTGAGCAGTTCTTC. Protein product: CAIGQGDSGVRGEQFF. The V call is TRBV10-3, the J call TRBJ2-1; TRBD1 agrees at 10 bases. With V trimmed by 8 bases and J by 9 bases, 16 bases remained unmatched. This CDR3 spans 16 amino acids. Germline V gene sequence: CDR1 ENHRY, CDR2 SYGVKD.

The V and J genes are TRBV24-1 and TRBJ2-1; D tentatively fits TRBD1 or TRBD2 (5 bases each). V was trimmed by 5 bases and J by 9 bases, leaving 10 bases between them. The CDR3 covers 12 residues. Germline-derived CDR1 and CDR2 are KGHDR and SFDVKD. CDR3 amino acids: CATSVRGSEQFF. In DNA, the CDR3 is TGTGCCACCAGTGTCCGGGGCAGTGAGCAGTTCTTC.

The chain links TRBV27 to TRBJ2-7, with D possibly TRBD1 on 5 matching bases. Trimming cost V 8 bases and J 0 bases, with 14 bases left between them. The CDR3 has 14 amino acids. Germline CDR1 MNHEY, CDR2 SMNVEV (reference sequence). The CDR3 loop reads CASGRTSFSYEQYF. CDR3 in DNA: TGTGCCAGCGGCCGGACATCGTTCTCCTACGAGCAGTACTTC.

The chain couples TRBV29-1 to TRBJ1-1, with a weak D call TRBD1 (5 bases). CDR3 length: 18 amino acids. Germline-derived CDR1 and CDR2 are SQVTM and ANQGSEA. V gave up 4 bases and J gave up 7 bases, with 31 bases separating them. CDR3 sequence reads: CSVVRPPGVRASYREAFF. As DNA, the CDR3 is TGCAGCGTTGTCCGCCCCCCGGGGGTACGGGCCTCTTACCGTGAAGCTTTCTTT.

This clone was recorded a few times. In DNA form, the CDR3 reads TGTGCCAGCAGCTCCTCGGCCACACGGAGGGAGCCCCAGCATTTT. Its protein is CASSSSATRREPQHF. The chain combines TRBV5-6 with TRBJ1-5; D not resolved. The ends were cut back, 3 bases at V and 8 bases at J, with 18 bases in the middle. The CDR3 runs 15 residues. The V gene's germline CDR1 is SGHDT and CDR2 YYEEEE.

This clone appeared a few times. The V and J genes are TRBV18 and TRBJ1-1, with a weak D call TRBD1 (6 bases). CDR3 size: 15 residues. Germline V lookup: CDR1 KGHSH, CDR2 LQKENI. The germline V and J ends were trimmed by 4 bases and 5 bases, with 17 bases remaining between them. The CDR3 reads CASSLTPTGSTEAFF. CDR3 coding DNA: TGTGCCAGCTCACTGACGCCGACAGGATCGACTGAAGCTTTCTTT.